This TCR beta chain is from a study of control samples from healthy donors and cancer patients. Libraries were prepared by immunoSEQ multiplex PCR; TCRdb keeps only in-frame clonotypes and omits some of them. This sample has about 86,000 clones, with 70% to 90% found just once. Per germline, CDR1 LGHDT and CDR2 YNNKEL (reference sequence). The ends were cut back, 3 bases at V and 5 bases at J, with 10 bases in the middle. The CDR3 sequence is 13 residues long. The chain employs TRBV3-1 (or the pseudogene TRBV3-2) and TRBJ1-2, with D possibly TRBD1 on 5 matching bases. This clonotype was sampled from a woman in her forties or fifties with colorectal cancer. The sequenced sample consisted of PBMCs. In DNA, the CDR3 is TGTGCCAGCAGCCACTCGACAGAGTATGGCTACACCTTC. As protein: CASSHSTEYGYTF.